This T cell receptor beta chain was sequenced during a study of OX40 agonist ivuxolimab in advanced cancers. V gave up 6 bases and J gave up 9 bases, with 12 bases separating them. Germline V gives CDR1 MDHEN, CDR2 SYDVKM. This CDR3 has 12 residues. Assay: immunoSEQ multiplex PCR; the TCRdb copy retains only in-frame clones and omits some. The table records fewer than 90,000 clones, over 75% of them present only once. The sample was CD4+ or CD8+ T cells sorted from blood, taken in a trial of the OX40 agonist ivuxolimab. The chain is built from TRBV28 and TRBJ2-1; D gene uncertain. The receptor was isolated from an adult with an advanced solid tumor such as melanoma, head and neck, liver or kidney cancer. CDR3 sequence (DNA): TGTGCCAGCAGCCCCCTATCGATTGAGCAGTTCTTC. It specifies CASSPLSIEQFF.